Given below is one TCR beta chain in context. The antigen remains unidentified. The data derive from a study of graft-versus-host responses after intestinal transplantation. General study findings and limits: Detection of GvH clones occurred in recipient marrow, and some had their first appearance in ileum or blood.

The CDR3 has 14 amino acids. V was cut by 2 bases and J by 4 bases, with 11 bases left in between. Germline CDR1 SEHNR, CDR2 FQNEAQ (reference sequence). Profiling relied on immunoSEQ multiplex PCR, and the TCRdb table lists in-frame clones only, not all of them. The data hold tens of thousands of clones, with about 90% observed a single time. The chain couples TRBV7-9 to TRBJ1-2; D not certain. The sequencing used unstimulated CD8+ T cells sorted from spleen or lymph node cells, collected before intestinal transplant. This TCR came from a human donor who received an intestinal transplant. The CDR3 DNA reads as TGTGCCAGCAGCTTACGGAGCAGTGGCTATGGCTACACCTTC. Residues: CASSLRSSGYGYTF.